This TCR beta chain comes out of a study of blood T cell repertoires in COVID-19. Study in general: Sites across the United States, Italy and Spain contributed samples from acute and convalescent COVID-19.

Original methodology: Reference gene primer amplification yielded estimated nucleated cell counts. The assay was immunoSEQ multiplex PCR, and TCRdb's table has in-frame clones only and misses some. The DNA was the basis for D and trimming; V, J and clone size are from that table. The sample has 310,000 or so clones, 87% seen once. CDR3 length equals 12 residues. V shed 3 bases and J shed 2 bases, with 7 bases lying between them. Germline CDR1 reads DFQATT; CDR2 reads SNEGSKA (reference sequence). A few counts support this clone. The clonotype originates from a woman aged 18-35 years who had recovered from COVID-19. The sample comprised PBMCs or T cells enriched from blood (not recorded which). The chain recombines TRBV20-1 with TRBJ2-5, with D maybe TRBD1 (6 bases). CDR3 bases: TGCAGTGCTAGTAGGGGGCAAGAGACCCAGTACTTC. Protein sequence: CSASRGQETQYF.